The T cell receptor beta chain under discussion was sequenced for a study of CD8+ T cells in alopecia areata. Study overall: A 6-month off-drug phase came after tofacitinib, which had lasted 6 to 18 months. Findings and caveats of the study: Higher clonality and more expanded CD8+ clones appeared in lesional than normal scalp. In scalp samples, resident alphabeta T cells of normal skin are also sequenced.

Extraction and reverse transcription of RNA yielded cDNA as the sequencing template. Measured with immunoSEQ multiplex PCR; TCRdb has only the in-frame clones, and not every one. The table records roughly 110,000 clones, about 59% of them present only once. The treatment is: oral pan-JAK inhibitor, 5-10 mg twice daily. Peripheral blood and lesional scalp punch biopsies were taken from alopecia areata patients. In the case of this clone: Its antigen is unidentified.

This TCR came from a human donor with alopecia areata. The input for sequencing was CD8+ T cells sorted from blood, taken at week 24, from a patient treated with tofacitinib.

Here the CDR3 DNA reads TGCGCCAGCAGCCAAGTTTCTGGGGCCAACGTCCTGACTTTC. It codes for CASSQVSGANVLTF. This chain links TRBV4-1 with TRBJ2-6; no firm D call. V lost 1 base to trimming and J lost 1 base, with 2 bases between them. CDR1 and CDR2 (germline): MGHRA, YSYEKL. The CDR3 covers 14 residues.